The 9 T cell receptor beta chains reported below all come from one sample, sequenced in a study of regulatory T cells in long-lasting Graves disease. Through Arm-PCR of CDR3 regions and iRepertoire HTBI primers, TCR beta libraries were built. TCRdb redid the calling of the multiplex PCR reads with MiXCR, one entry per CDR3 protein. In the table there are 350,000 to 550,000 distinct CDR3 sequences, 16% of which are singletons. Time point given: newly diagnosed GD, antithyroid drugs for less than 3 months. The authors made the TCR library using RNA they extracted from PBMCs. The sample was also reused in another study, on T cells in Graves' hyperthyroidism and ophthalmopathy.

The starting material was peripheral blood mononuclear cells (PBMCs), obtained at new diagnosis, from a patient treated with antithyroid drugs. The origin of the receptors is a young woman with Graves disease.

The genes are TRBV20-1 and TRBJ2-7, with 8 bases lining up with TRBD1. CDR1 DFQATT and CDR2 SNEGSKA come from the germline V gene (reference sequence). The CDR3 sequence is 12 residues long. The trim removed 5 bases at V and 1 base at J, leaving 1 base unmatched. The CDR3 region is CSAGQGSYEQYF. The DNA for the CDR3 is TGCAGTGCTGGACAGGGTTCCTACGAGCAGTACTTC.

The chain has TRBV5-1 and TRBJ2-7, with 13 nucleotides matching TRBD2. The junction had 9 bases not matched to a gene; V was cut back by 4 bases and J by 2 bases. There are 17 residues in the CDR3. CDR1 is SGHRS, CDR2 YFSETQ, per germline. The DNA for the CDR3 is TGCGCCAGCAGCCCGGGACTAGCGGGAATATATCCCTACGAGCAGTACTTC. Protein: CASSPGLAGIYPYEQYF.

This clonotype was detected many times. The J gene is TRBJ1-2, the V gene TRBV7-3; 8 nucleotides agree with TRBD1. CDR3 length: 15 amino acids. V lost 2 bases and J lost 5; bases outside the gene matches: 7. The germline gives CDR1 SGHTA, CDR2 FQGTGA. The CDR3 DNA reads TGTGCCAGCAGCTTAGGACAGGGCCTGGAGTATGGCTACACCTTC. It yields the protein CASSLGQGLEYGYTF.

The chain links TRBV4-3 to TRBJ1-3, with no clear D. The CDR3 has 16 amino acids. Germline loops: CDR1 LGHNA, CDR2 YSLEER. Deletions cut 0 bases from V and 4 bases from J, with 13 bases between. As DNA, the CDR3 is TGCGCCAGCAGCCAAGATAGGCGTACTTGGGGAAACACCATATATTTT. It translates to CASSQDRRTWGNTIYF.

This clonotype was observed many times. The CDR3 nucleotides read TGTGCCAGCAGGGATCCGGGACATCGCACCGGGGAGCTGTTTTTT. This sequence encodes CASRDPGHRTGELFF. The chain uses TRBV28 and TRBJ2-2, with D perhaps matching TRBD1 (6 bases). This CDR3 is 15 amino acids long. Germline V lookup: CDR1 MDHEN, CDR2 SYDVKM. Trimming took off 6 bases at V and 4 bases at J, with 15 bases between the two ends. Complete variable domain (other parts from reference TRBV28 and TRBJ2-2): DVKVTQSSRYLVKRTGEKVFLECVQDMDHENMFWYRQDPGLGLRLIYFSYDVKMKEKGDIPEGYSVSREKKERFSLILESASTNQTSMYLCASRDPGHRTGELFFGEGSRLTVL.

The sample holds many counts of this clonotype. The V call is TRBV27, the J call TRBJ1-2, with D possibly being TRBD1 (6 bases). The CDR3 covers 14 residues. The V end lost 0 bases, the J end lost 3 bases, and 8 bases lay between the germline ends. CDR1 is MNHEY and CDR2 is SMNVEV in the germline V gene (reference sequence). The CDR3 bases are TGTGCCAGCAGTTTATCGGCAGGGGACTATGGCTACACCTTC. Its translation is CASSLSAGDYGYTF.

This clonotype was counted at least ten times. The rearrangement links TRBV20-1 to TRBJ2-7, with D unresolved. Trimming took off 0 bases at V and 3 bases at J, with 18 bases between the two ends. The CDR3 contains 16 residues. CDR1 and CDR2 from the germline V gene are DFQATT and SNEGSKA (reference sequence). The CDR3 region is CSARDPTTRTNYEQYF. The CDR3, as DNA: TGCAGTGCTAGAGATCCCACCACCAGAACTAACTACGAGCAGTACTTC.

This clonotype has only a few counts. V gene TRBV7-6 combines with J gene TRBJ2-2; D may be TRBD1 (5 bases). V dropped 5 bases and J dropped 5 bases, with 6 bases sitting between them. This CDR3 is built from 12 residues. CDR1 SGHVS and CDR2 FNYEAQ come from the germline V gene. This CDR3 reads CASSHRTGELFF. In nucleotides, the CDR3 is TGTGCCAGCAGCCACAGGACCGGGGAGCTGTTTTTT.

This clonotype is a singleton in its sample. This chain joins TRBV18 and TRBJ1-3, with D tentatively TRBD1 (6 bases). The ends were cut back, 2 bases at V and 3 bases at J, with 8 bases in the middle. Germline V CDR1 and CDR2: KGHSH, LQKENI. This CDR3 is built from 14 residues. The DNA of the CDR3 is TGTGCCAGCTCACCAAACAGGGATGGAAACACCATATATTTT. Protein: CASSPNRDGNTIYF.